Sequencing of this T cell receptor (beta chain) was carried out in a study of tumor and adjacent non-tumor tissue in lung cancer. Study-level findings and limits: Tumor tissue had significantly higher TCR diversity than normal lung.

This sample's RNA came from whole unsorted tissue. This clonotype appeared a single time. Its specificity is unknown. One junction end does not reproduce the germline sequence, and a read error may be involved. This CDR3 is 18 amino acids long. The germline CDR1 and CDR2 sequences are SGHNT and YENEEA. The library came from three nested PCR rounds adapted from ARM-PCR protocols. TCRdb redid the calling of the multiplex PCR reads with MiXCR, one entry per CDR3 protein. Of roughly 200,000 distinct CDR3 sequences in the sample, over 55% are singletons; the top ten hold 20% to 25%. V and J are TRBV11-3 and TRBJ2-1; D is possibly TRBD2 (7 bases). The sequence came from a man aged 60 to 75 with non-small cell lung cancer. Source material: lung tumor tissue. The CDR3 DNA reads TGTGCCAGCAGACGTTCACTAGGGGGAGGGCACAACTACAAAGAGCAGTTCTTC. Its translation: CASRRSLGGGHNYKEQFF.